The present entry profiles one T cell receptor beta chain with its context. Its target is unknown. Using immunoSEQ multiplex PCR, the repertoire was profiled, and TCRdb retains in-frame clones only, with some absent. Altogether around 70,000 clones are present, 80% to 95% being singletons, with the ten largest covering approximately 11%. The data are from a study of Tregs in tolerant kidney transplant recipients. Overall study findings and caveats: Donor-specific Treg expansion exceeded global Treg expansion in tolerant patients, suggesting antigen drive.

The germline V gene has CDR1 SQVTM and CDR2 ANQGSEA. The CDR3 totals 14 residues. V lost 7 bases and J lost 1; bases outside the gene matches: 4. This rearrangement joins TRBV29-1 to TRBJ2-1; 10 bases fit TRBD2. The sample consisted of CD8+ T cells from blood, taken before the transplant. This receptor was taken from a human donor who received a combined kidney and bone marrow transplant. CDR3 nucleotide sequence: TGCAGCGATATAGCGGGAGGTTCCTACAATGAGCAGTTCTTC. Its protein product is CSDIAGGSYNEQFF.